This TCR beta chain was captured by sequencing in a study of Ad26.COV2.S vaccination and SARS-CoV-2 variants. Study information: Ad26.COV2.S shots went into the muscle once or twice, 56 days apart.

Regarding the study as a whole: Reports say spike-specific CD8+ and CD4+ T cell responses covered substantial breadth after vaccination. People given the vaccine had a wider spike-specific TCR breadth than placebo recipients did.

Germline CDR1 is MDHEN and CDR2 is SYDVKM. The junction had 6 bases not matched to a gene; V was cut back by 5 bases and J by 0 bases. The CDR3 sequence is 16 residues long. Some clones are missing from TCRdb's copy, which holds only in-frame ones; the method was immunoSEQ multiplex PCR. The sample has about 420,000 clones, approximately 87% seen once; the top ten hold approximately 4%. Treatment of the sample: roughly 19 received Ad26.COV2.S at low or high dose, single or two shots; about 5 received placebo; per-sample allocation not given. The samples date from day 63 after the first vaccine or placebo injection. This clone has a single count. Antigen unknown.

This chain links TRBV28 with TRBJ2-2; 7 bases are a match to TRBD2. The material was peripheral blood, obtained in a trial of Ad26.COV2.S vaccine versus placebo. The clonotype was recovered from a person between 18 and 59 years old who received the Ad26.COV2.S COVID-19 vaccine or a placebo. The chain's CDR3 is CASSPGLETNTGELFF. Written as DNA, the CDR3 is TGTGCCAGCAGTCCAGGACTAGAAACGAACACCGGGGAGCTGTTTTTT.